The clone carrying this T cell receptor beta chain was counted between two and nine times. Its antigen is unknown. Time point noted: sample taken at primary tumor resection. The data were taken from a study of spatial heterogeneity in lung cancer. About the research overall: Sequences of the beta chain were consistently detected in greater numbers than alpha-chain sequences. As counted in raw reads, each unique TCR and UMI combination appeared more than ten times on average. TCR transcript abundance in tumor regions was strongly correlated with the T cell module score obtained from matched bulk RNA-seq.

Each CDR3 protein gets one entry after TCRdb re-called the 5' RACE reads with MiXCR. There are about 21,000 distinct CDR3 sequences in the sample; over 2.5% occur only once, and roughly 7.5% lies in the top ten. Study results and limitations: It was found that expanded intratumoral alpha and beta TCR counts tracked tumor mutation counts. Ubiquitous and regional nonsynonymous mutations were tracked by counts of ubiquitous and regional expanded TCRs, respectively.

The CDR3 is made up of 13 amino acids. CDR1 and CDR2 (germline): SGDLS, YYNGEE. V dropped 0 bases and J dropped 6 bases, with 8 bases sitting between them. The material sequenced was lung tumor tissue, taken at surgery. The source of this sequence is a male donor with early-stage non-small cell lung cancer. The rearrangement links TRBV9 to TRBJ2-3; D gene unclear. In nucleotides, the CDR3 is TGTGCCAGCAGCGTAGGACAACGGGATACGCAGTATTTT. Translated, it gives CASSVGQRDTQYF.